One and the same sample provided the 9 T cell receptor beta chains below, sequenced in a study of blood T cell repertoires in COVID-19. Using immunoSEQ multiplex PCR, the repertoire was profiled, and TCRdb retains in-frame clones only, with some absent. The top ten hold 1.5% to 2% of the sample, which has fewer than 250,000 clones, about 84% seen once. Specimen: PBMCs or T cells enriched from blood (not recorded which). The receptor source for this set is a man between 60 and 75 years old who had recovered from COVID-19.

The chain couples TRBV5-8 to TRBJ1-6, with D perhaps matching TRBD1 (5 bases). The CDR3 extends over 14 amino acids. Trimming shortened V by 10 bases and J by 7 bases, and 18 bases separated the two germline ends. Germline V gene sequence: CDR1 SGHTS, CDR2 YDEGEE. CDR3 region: CAFSRLRGNSPLHF. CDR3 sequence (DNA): TGTGCCTTCAGCCGGCTTCGGGGGAATTCACCCCTCCACTTT.

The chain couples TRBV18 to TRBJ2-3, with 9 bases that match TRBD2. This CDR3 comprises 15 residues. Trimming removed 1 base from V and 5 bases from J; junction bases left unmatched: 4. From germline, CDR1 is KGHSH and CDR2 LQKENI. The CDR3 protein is CASSPQAGGGDTQYF. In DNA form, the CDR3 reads TGTGCCAGCTCACCACAAGCGGGGGGCGGAGATACGCAGTATTTT. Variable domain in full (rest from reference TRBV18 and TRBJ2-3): NAGVMQNPRHLVRRRGQEARLRCSPMKGHSHVYWYRQLPEEGLKFMVYLQKENIIDESGMPKERFSAEFPKEGPSILRIQQVVRGDSAAYFCASSPQAGGGDTQYFGPGTRLTVL.

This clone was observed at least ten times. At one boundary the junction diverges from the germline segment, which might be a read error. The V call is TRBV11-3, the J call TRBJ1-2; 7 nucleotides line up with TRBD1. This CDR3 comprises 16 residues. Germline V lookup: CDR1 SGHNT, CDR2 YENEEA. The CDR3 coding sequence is TGTGCCAGCAGCCTAGAAGGGCGAGGGGGCGACTATGGCTACACCTTC. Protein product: CASSLEGRGGDYGYTF. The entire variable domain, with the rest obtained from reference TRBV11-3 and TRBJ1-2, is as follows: EAGVVQSPRYKIIEKKQPVAFWCNPISGHNTLYWYLQNLGQGPELLIRYENEEAVDDSQLPKDRFSAERLKGVDSTLKIQPAELGDSAVYLCASSLEGRGGDYGYTFGSGTRLTVV.

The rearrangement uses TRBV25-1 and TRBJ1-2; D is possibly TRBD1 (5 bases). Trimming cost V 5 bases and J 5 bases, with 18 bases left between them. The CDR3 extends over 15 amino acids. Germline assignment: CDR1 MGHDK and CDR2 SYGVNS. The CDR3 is CASSKPGAPSYGYTF. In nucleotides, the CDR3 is TGTGCCAGCAGTAAACCTGGGGCCCCTAGTTATGGCTACACCTTC.

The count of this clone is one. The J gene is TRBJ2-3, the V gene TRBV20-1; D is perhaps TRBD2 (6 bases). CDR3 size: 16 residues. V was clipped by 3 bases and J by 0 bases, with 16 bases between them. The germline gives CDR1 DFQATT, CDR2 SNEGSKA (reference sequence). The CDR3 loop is CSASGGVAVSTDTQYF. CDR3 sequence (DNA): TGCAGTGCTAGTGGTGGAGTAGCGGTGAGCACAGATACGCAGTATTTT.

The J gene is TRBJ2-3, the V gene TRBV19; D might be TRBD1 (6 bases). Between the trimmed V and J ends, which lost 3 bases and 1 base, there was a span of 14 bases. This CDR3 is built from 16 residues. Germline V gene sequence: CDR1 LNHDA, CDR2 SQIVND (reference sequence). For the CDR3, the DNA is TGTGCCAGTAGTATCGGGCAGGGACAACGCACAGATACGCAGTATTTT. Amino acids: CASSIGQGQRTDTQYF. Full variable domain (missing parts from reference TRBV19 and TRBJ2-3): DGGITQSPKYLFRKEGQNVTLSCEQNLNHDAMYWYRQDPGQGLRLIYYSQIVNDFQKGDIAEGYSVSREKKESFPLTVTSAQKNPTAFYLCASSIGQGQRTDTQYFGPGTRLTVL.

The CDR3 loop is CASRTTSGAGGYTF. As DNA, the CDR3 is TGTGCCAGTCGCACCACATCAGGGGCTGGAGGCTACACCTTC. The chain links TRBV19 to TRBJ1-2; possible D gene TRBD1, 6 bases. The V and J ends lost 8 bases and 8 bases respectively, with 21 bases between them. Germline CDR1 reads LNHDA; CDR2 reads SQIVND (reference sequence). This CDR3 comprises 14 residues.

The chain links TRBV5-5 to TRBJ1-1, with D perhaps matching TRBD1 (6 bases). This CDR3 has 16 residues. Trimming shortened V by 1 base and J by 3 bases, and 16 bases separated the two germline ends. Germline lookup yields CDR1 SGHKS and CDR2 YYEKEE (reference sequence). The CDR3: CASSLLGHPTYTEAFF. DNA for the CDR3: TGTGCCAGCAGCTTGTTGGGACATCCAACTTACACTGAAGCTTTCTTT.

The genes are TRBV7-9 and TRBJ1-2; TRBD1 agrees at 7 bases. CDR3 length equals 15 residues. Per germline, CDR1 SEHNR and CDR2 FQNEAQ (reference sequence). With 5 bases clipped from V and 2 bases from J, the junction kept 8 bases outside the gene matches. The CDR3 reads CASSQKTGINYGYTF. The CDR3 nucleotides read TGTGCCAGCAGCCAAAAGACAGGGATAAACTATGGCTACACCTTC.